Below are 21 T cell receptor beta chains sequenced from a single sample in a study of circulating CD8 cells and anti-PD-1 response in melanoma (dated by TCRdb to 2020 to 2021). Sequenced on a NextSeq 500. The QIAseq Immune Repertoire RNA Library Kit, Human TCR Panel was used to prepare TCR libraries from approximately 16 ng of total RNA. The raw public reads went through TCRdb reprocessing: fastp at Q25, MiXCR clone calling, in-frame beta chains kept. Duplicate CDR3 protein sequences are folded into a single record with the most common DNA and genes. The sample data list some 2,500 distinct CDR3 sequences, and 7.9% of these were observed just once. The ten top clones hold roughly 2.8% of the sample. Using a BD FACSAria II cell sorter, four subsets defined by PD-1 and/or TIGIT were sorted out of live CD3+CD8+TCRalphabeta+ cells. The input for sequencing was CD8+ T cells from PBMCs, taken at baseline or after one month of anti-PD-1 therapy (not recorded which). All receptors derive from a human donor with melanoma.

This clonotype is medium-sized. The chain uses TRBV2 and TRBJ2-3; perhaps TRBD2 as D (7 bases). Germline values: CDR1 SNHLY, CDR2 FYNNEI. The CDR3 has 15 residues. V lost 7 bases to trimming and J lost 0 bases, with 14 bases between them. As DNA, the CDR3 is TGTGCCAGCATCCGGGGGGCCCATAGCACAGATACGCAGTATTTT. Translated, it gives CASIRGAHSTDTQYF.

Relative to its sample, this clonotype is medium-sized. The chain employs TRBV25-1 and TRBJ2-2; 8 bases align to TRBD2. Germline V gives CDR1 MGHDK, CDR2 SYGVNS. This CDR3 region has 17 residues. Losses at the gene ends were 1 base for V and 4 bases for J; bases not matched to a gene: 8. The CDR3 spells CASSEFHSGVGTGELFF. DNA of the CDR3: TGTGCCAGCAGTGAATTCCATAGCGGGGTGGGCACCGGGGAGCTGTTTTTT.

By sample fraction, this clonotype is medium-sized. The chain uses TRBV9 and TRBJ2-7; 9 bases fit TRBD1. The germline gives CDR1 SGDLS, CDR2 YYNGEE. The CDR3 contains 15 residues. Losses at the gene ends were 4 bases for V and 0 bases for J; bases not matched to a gene: 5. As DNA, the CDR3 is TGTGCCAGCAGCCCAATGGACAGGGGCTCCTACGAGCAGTACTTC. Amino acids: CASSPMDRGSYEQYF. Supplemented by reference TRBV9 and TRBJ2-7, the full variable domain reads DSGVTQTPKHLITATGQRVTLRCSPRSGDLSVYWYQQSLDQGLQFLIQYYNGEERAKGNILERFSAQQFPDLHSELNLSSLELGDSALYFCASSPMDRGSYEQYFGPGTRLTVT.

This clonotype is medium-sized (0.01 to 0.1%) by share. V gene TRBV27 combines with J gene TRBJ2-7; 9 positions agree with TRBD1. CDR3 length: 14 amino acids. CDR1 and CDR2 from the germline V gene are MNHEY and SMNVEV (reference sequence). V lost 0 bases and J lost 4; bases outside the gene matches: 1. The CDR3 sequence: CASSLSTGGYEQYF. The DNA for the CDR3 is TGTGCCAGCAGTTTATCGACAGGGGGGTACGAGCAGTACTTC.

This clonotype is medium-sized (0.01 to 0.1%) in the sample. This chain links TRBV19 with TRBJ2-3; TRBD2 matches 10 bases. V lost 3 bases to trimming and J lost 5 bases; unmatched junction nucleotides: 5. This CDR3 has 15 amino acids. CDR1 LNHDA and CDR2 SQIVND come from the germline V gene (reference sequence). In DNA, the CDR3 is TGTGCCAGTAGTATGGGTAGCGGGGGGCGAGATACGCAGTATTTT. Translation gives CASSMGSGGRDTQYF.

In its sample, this clonotype ranks as medium-sized (0.01 to 0.1%). The chain combines TRBV9 with TRBJ2-7; D uncertain. The CDR3 spans 13 residues. Germline V gives CDR1 SGDLS, CDR2 YYNGEE. The germline V and J ends were trimmed by 0 bases and 6 bases, with 10 bases remaining between them. CDR3 in DNA: TGTGCCAGCAGCGTAGGAAATGGGCGCGAGCAGTACTTC. It encodes CASSVGNGREQYF.

This clonotype ranks as medium-sized. The V gene is TRBV24-1, the J gene TRBJ2-1; the D gene could be TRBD1 or TRBD2 (6 bases each). This CDR3 is 17 amino acids long. V was trimmed by 5 bases and J by 7 bases, leaving 23 bases between them. Germline V gene lookup returns CDR1 KGHDR and CDR2 SFDVKD. The CDR3, as DNA: TGTGCCACCAGTGGTGATACAGGGTGGGCAGGGAGGAATGAGCAGTTCTTC. This encodes CATSGDTGWAGRNEQFF.

As concerns this clonotype: An end of the junction does not agree with germline; a read error may underlie this. The chain carries TRBV11-2 and TRBJ2-3, with 9 bases aligning to TRBD1. Germline V gives CDR1 SGHAT, CDR2 FQNNGV. The CDR3 extends over 16 amino acids. In DNA, the CDR3 is TGTGCCAGCGGCTTAGATGTCCGGACAGGGGTGGATACGCAGTATTTT. Encoded protein: CASGLDVRTGVDTQYF.

By its share, this clonotype is medium-sized. The DNA for the CDR3 is TGTGCCAGCAGCCATGGGGGACAGGGAGGCACTGAAGCTTTCTTT. It encodes CASSHGGQGGTEAFF. The chain links TRBV3-1 to TRBJ1-1; 9 bases fit TRBD1. The CDR3 covers 15 residues. J lost 4 bases, V lost 3 bases, and 6 bases had no gene match. CDR1 and CDR2 from the germline V gene are LGHDT and YNNKEL (reference sequence). Combining the CDR3 with reference TRBV3-1 and TRBJ1-1 gives the whole variable domain DTAVSQTPKYLVTQMGNDKSIKCEQNLGHDTMYWYKQDSKKFLKIMFSYNNKELIINETVPNRFSPKSPDKAHLNLHINSLELGDSAVYFCASSHGGQGGTEAFFGQGTRLTVV.

Relative to its sample, this clonotype is medium-sized. V is TRBV4-2 and J is TRBJ2-7; D might be TRBD1 or TRBD2, each matching 5 bases. The CDR3 is made up of 17 amino acids. Per germline, CDR1 LGHNA and CDR2 YNFKEQ. Deletions cut 0 bases from V and 3 bases from J, with 18 bases between. CDR3 nucleotides: TGTGCCAGCAGCCAAGAGGTGGTAGGACACGGGGACTACGAGCAGTACTTC. Translating it yields CASSQEVVGHGDYEQYF.

By frequency in the sample, this clonotype is medium-sized. The chain links TRBV28 to TRBJ1-2, with 8 bases that match TRBD1. CDR1 and CDR2 (germline): MDHEN, SYDVKM. With 7 bases clipped from V and 4 bases from J, the junction kept 14 bases outside the gene matches. The CDR3 spans 16 residues. The CDR3 sequence: CASTRPSGQAFYGYTF. The CDR3 DNA reads TGTGCCAGCACCCGACCGTCGGGACAGGCTTTCTATGGCTACACCTTC.

This clonotype rates as medium-sized (0.01 to 0.1%). The chain couples TRBV29-1 to TRBJ1-1; D remains unclear. Trimming shortened V by 4 bases and J by 1 base, and 7 bases separated the two germline ends. The CDR3 covers 12 residues. From germline, CDR1 is SQVTM and CDR2 ANQGSEA. In DNA, the CDR3 is TGCAGCGTTGTTTCAGAGAACACTGAAGCTTTCTTT. This encodes CSVVSENTEAFF.

As for this clonotype: A much larger clone lies a single base off, so this may be a read error. The gene calls are TRBV19 and TRBJ1-1; D is ambiguous. The CDR3 runs to 13 residues. Germline assignment: CDR1 LNHDA and CDR2 SQIVND (reference sequence). The DNA of the CDR3 is TGTGCCAGTAGTATAGCACCGAACGCTGAAGCTTTCTTT. As protein: CASSIAPNAEAFF.

This clonotype showed up just a few times. This sequence joins TRBV29-1 and TRBJ2-7; 7 nucleotides match TRBD1. J was trimmed by 4 bases and V by 1 base; bases with no gene match: 4. Germline V gives CDR1 SQVTM, CDR2 ANQGSEA. The CDR3 has 13 amino acids. The CDR3 bases are TGCAGCGTTGAAGCGGGACAGTTATACGAGCAGTACTTC. Translation: CSVEAGQLYEQYF.

By frequency in the sample, this clonotype is medium-sized. The gene calls are TRBV28 and TRBJ2-7; weak D call: TRBD1 (8 bases). The CDR3 spans 13 residues. The V gene lost 6 bases and the J gene lost 3 bases, with 12 bases spanning the gap. Germline V gene data show CDR1 as MDHEN and CDR2 as SYDVKM. The chain's CDR3 is CASRQGGNYEQYF. The CDR3 DNA reads TGTGCCAGCAGACAGGGGGGGAACTACGAGCAGTACTTC.

By frequency in the sample, this clonotype is large. CDR3 loop: CASRRRGLGNQPQHF. The CDR3 DNA follows: TGTGCCAGTCGCAGACGAGGTCTTGGGAATCAGCCCCAGCATTTT. This chain links TRBV19 with TRBJ1-5; no clear D. Trimming pared 8 bases from V and 4 bases from J, leaving 18 bases between. The CDR3 is 15 residues long. Per the germline V gene, CDR1 is LNHDA and CDR2 is SQIVND (reference sequence). Using reference TRBV19 and TRBJ1-5 for the parts outside the CDR3, the full variable domain is DGGITQSPKYLFRKEGQNVTLSCEQNLNHDAMYWYRQDPGQGLRLIYYSQIVNDFQKGDIAEGYSVSREKKESFPLTVTSAQKNPTAFYLCASRRRGLGNQPQHFGDGTRLSIL.

By share of the sample, this clonotype is medium-sized. The chain has TRBV28 and TRBJ2-7; no firm D call. The germline V gene encodes CDR1 MDHEN and CDR2 SYDVKM. V lost 7 bases and J lost 0, with 7 bases in between. The CDR3 spans 12 residues. CDR3: CASNGYSYEQYF. In DNA form, the CDR3 reads TGTGCCAGCAACGGATACTCCTACGAGCAGTACTTC. The whole variable domain, filled in from reference TRBV28 and TRBJ2-7, reads DVKVTQSSRYLVKRTGEKVFLECVQDMDHENMFWYRQDPGLGLRLIYFSYDVKMKEKGDIPEGYSVSREKKERFSLILESASTNQTSMYLCASNGYSYEQYFGPGTRLTVT.

In its sample, this clonotype is medium-sized. A junction boundary mismatches the germline segment, possibly from a read error. This chain joins TRBV28 and TRBJ2-6; a possible D gene is TRBD2 (5 bases). The CDR3 runs 15 residues. Germline CDR1 and CDR2: MDHEN and SYDVKM. CDR3 protein: CAGSPLEDGANVLTF. Here the CDR3 DNA reads TGTGCCGGCAGTCCATTGGAGGACGGGGCCAACGTCCTGACTTTC.

This clonotype counts as medium-sized (0.01 to 0.1%). V is TRBV19 and J is TRBJ1-2; TRBD1 might be the D (5 bases). Germline V gene lookup returns CDR1 LNHDA and CDR2 SQIVND (reference sequence). The CDR3 extends over 12 amino acids. V lost 9 bases and J 8 bases, leaving 16 bases between the germline ends. The CDR3 DNA reads as TGTGCCAGCCCGAGCCGGGACGGCGGCTACACCTTC. Its protein is CASPSRDGGYTF.

This sequence joins TRBV24-1 and TRBJ2-3; 8 bases map to TRBD1. The CDR3 consists of 17 residues. Trimming at V came to 5 bases and at J to 2 bases, leaving 11 bases not matched to a gene. Germline V gives CDR1 KGHDR, CDR2 SFDVKD. CDR3 DNA sequence: TGTGCCACCAGTGTCCCCCCCAACAGGGGGAACACAGATACGCAGTATTTT. Its protein is CATSVPPNRGNTDTQYF.

Judged by abundance, this clonotype is medium-sized (0.01 to 0.1%). V gene TRBV4-2 combines with J gene TRBJ2-7; no reliable D call. Germline-derived CDR1 and CDR2 are LGHNA and YNFKEQ. This CDR3 has 11 amino acids. Trimming took off 1 base at V and 6 bases at J, with 4 bases between the two ends. The CDR3 nucleotides read TGTGCCAGCAGCCAAGGTCGCGAGCAGTACTTC. It translates to CASSQGREQYF.